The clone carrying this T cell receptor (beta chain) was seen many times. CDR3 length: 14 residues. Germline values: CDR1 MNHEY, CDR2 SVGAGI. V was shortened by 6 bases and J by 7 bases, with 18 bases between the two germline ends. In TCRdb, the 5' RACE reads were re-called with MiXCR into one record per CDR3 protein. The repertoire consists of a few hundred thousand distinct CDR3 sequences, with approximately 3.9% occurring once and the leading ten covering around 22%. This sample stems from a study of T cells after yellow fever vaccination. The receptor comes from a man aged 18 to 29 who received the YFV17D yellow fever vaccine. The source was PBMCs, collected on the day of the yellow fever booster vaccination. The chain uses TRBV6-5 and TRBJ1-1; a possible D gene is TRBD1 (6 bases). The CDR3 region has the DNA TGTGCCAGCAGACACAGGGTAGAGGAGGGTGAAGCTTTCTTT. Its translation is CASRHRVEEGEAFF.